Each of the 12 T cell receptor beta chains below was sequenced from the same sample in a study of shared clonotypes between healthy human individuals. The method was immunoSEQ multiplex PCR; TCRdb's version includes in-frame clones alone and lacks a portion of them. This table holds about 2.3 million clones, over 90% found once. Source material: naive CD4+ T cells from PBMCs. Subset defined: CD45RA+ positively selected. The receptor source for this set is a man aged 18 to 35 in good health. Some clones in this sample may be carry-over from other donors' samples.

CDR3 sequence: CATKDGGISGRTDEQFF. The DNA for the CDR3 is TGTGCCACCAAGGACGGGGGAATTAGCGGGAGAACGGATGAGCAGTTCTTC. V is TRBV19 and J is TRBJ2-1, with 9 bases that match TRBD2. The CDR3 spans 17 residues. The V gene's germline CDR1 is LNHDA and CDR2 SQIVND (reference sequence). Germline trimming cut 10 bases from V and 8 bases from J; bases unmatched to any gene: 21.

V is TRBV9 and J is TRBJ2-7; D possibly corresponds to TRBD2 (6 bases). Trimming pared 2 bases from V and 12 bases from J, leaving 21 bases between. Germline-derived CDR1 and CDR2 are SGDLS and YYNGEE. CDR3 length equals 14 residues. CDR3 sequence (DNA): TGTGCCAGCAGCGTGGGACCGAGGGACTCAAGACTGTACTTC. It codes for CASSVGPRDSRLYF.

The chain has TRBV7-3 and TRBJ2-1; 13 nucleotides align to TRBD2. The CDR3 covers 16 residues. The J segment lost 7 bases and the V segment lost 4 bases, leaving 7 bases of the junction unmatched. Germline CDR1 is SGHTA and CDR2 is FQGTGA. The CDR3 region is CASSWTSGRTSNEQFF. In DNA form, the CDR3 reads TGTGCCAGCAGCTGGACTAGCGGGAGAACGTCGAATGAGCAGTTCTTC.

The chain is built from TRBV9 and TRBJ2-7; D perhaps matches TRBD2 (6 bases). There are 15 residues in the CDR3. Germline values: CDR1 SGDLS, CDR2 YYNGEE. The ends were cut back, 0 bases at V and 1 base at J, with 11 bases in the middle. The CDR3 DNA reads as TGTGCCAGCAGCGTAGCCGGGGGACTGTCCTACGAGCAGTACTTC. Residues: CASSVAGGLSYEQYF.

The CDR3 protein is CASSSRGGGGSYEQYF. The CDR3 DNA follows: TGTGCCAGCAGCAGCCGTGGGGGAGGGGGCTCCTACGAGCAGTACTTC. The V call is TRBV7-9, the J call TRBJ2-7; weak D call: TRBD2 (7 bases). There are 16 residues in the CDR3. Germline-derived CDR1 and CDR2 are SEHNR and FQNEAQ (reference sequence). Deletions cut 5 bases from V and 0 bases from J, with 17 bases between.

CDR3 DNA sequence: TGTGCCATCAGTGAGTCGGCGGGAGGTTCCGGGGAGCTGTTTTTT. It codes for CAISESAGGSGELFF. The chain couples TRBV10-3 to TRBJ2-2; TRBD2 agrees at 8 bases. The CDR3 runs to 15 residues. Germline CDR1 is ENHRY and CDR2 is SYGVKD. Trimming removed 0 bases from V and 6 bases from J; junction bases left unmatched: 3.

V and J are TRBV11-2 and TRBJ2-7; 8 bases are shared with TRBD1. Germline CDR1 is SGHAT and CDR2 is FQNNGV. V shed 5 bases and J 6 bases; nucleotides not matched to a gene: 12. The CDR3 has 15 residues. DNA of the CDR3: TGTGCCAGCAGCCGTTTGGGGACAGGACCGCTCGAGCAGTACTTC. It is translated as CASSRLGTGPLEQYF. The variable domain in full, with the rest retrieved from reference TRBV11-2 and TRBJ2-7, is EAGVAQSPRYKIIEKRQSVAFWCNPISGHATLYWYQQILGQGPKLLIQFQNNGVVDDSQLPKDRFSAERLKGVDSTLKIQPAKLEDSAVYLCASSRLGTGPLEQYFGPGTRLTVT.

The V and J genes are TRBV18 and TRBJ1-1, with D hard to call. V lost 2 bases and J 1 base, leaving 11 bases between the germline ends. CDR1 KGHSH and CDR2 LQKENI come from the germline V gene. The CDR3 covers 15 residues. CDR3 protein: CASSPTDTRNTEAFF. The CDR3 DNA follows: TGTGCCAGCTCACCAACCGATACTCGGAACACTGAAGCTTTCTTT.

The V gene is TRBV5-1, the J gene TRBJ2-1; 14 positions match TRBD2. The V gene end was trimmed by 4 bases and the J gene end by 8 bases; junction bases not matched to a gene: 8. Germline V lookup: CDR1 SGHRS, CDR2 YFSETQ. The CDR3 is 16 residues long. This CDR3 is CASSPRLAGGPDEQFF. The CDR3 DNA is TGCGCCAGCAGCCCCAGACTAGCGGGAGGGCCAGATGAGCAGTTCTTC.

The chain combines TRBV4-1 with TRBJ2-7; 11 bases match TRBD2. The CDR3 contains 19 residues. Germline V CDR1 and CDR2: MGHRA, YSYEKL. Losses at the gene ends were 1 base for V and 0 bases for J; bases not matched to a gene: 11. CDR3 protein: CASSQGGVAGGPNSYEQYF. CDR3 DNA sequence: TGCGCCAGCAGCCAAGGAGGAGTAGCGGGAGGGCCAAACTCCTACGAGCAGTACTTC.

This clone has just a few counts. The chain combines TRBV9 with TRBJ1-1, with D unresolved. The CDR3 covers 13 residues. CDR1 is SGDLS, CDR2 YYNGEE, per germline. V was pared by 3 bases and J by 0 bases, with 6 bases between. The DNA for the CDR3 is TGTGCCAGCAGCGGAGGGATGAACACTGAAGCTTTCTTT. Translated: CASSGGMNTEAFF. The complete variable domain, with remaining parts taken from reference TRBV9 and TRBJ1-1, reads DSGVTQTPKHLITATGQRVTLRCSPRSGDLSVYWYQQSLDQGLQFLIQYYNGEERAKGNILERFSAQQFPDLHSELNLSSLELGDSALYFCASSGGMNTEAFFGQGTRLTVV.

The chain couples TRBV5-1 to TRBJ1-1; D gene unclear. The germline V gene has CDR1 SGHRS and CDR2 YFSETQ. V lost 0 bases, J lost 3 bases, and 9 bases lay in between. The CDR3 loop spans 14 amino acids. This CDR3 is CASSLDGLDTEAFF. CDR3 DNA sequence: TGCGCCAGCAGCTTGGATGGCTTGGACACTGAAGCTTTCTTT.